Detailed here is one TCR beta chain. It has no known antigen specificity. The junction and the germline gene differ at one end; a read error may be behind it. Other DNA sequences from this sample encode an identical CDR3 as well. This sample stems from a study of blood T cell repertoires in COVID-19 (dated by TCRdb to 2018 to 2020). In the study overall: Samples covering the acute and convalescent phases of COVID-19 were provided by collaborators in the United States, Italy and Spain. The prospective study material was composed of cDNA or gDNA derived from T cells, B-cell-depleted T cells, or PBMCs. Subjects who had been exposed to COVID-19, were actively infected with it, or had recovered from it provided the deeply sampled blood TCRbeta repertoires that made up the dataset. The repertoires were made available in a free public database intended to serve as a resource for research on the immune response to SARS-CoV-2. The samples were drawn from the first 160 participants of the ongoing ImmuneRACE study and from 950 to 1,500 subjects provided by 6 global collaborators. Sample metadata almost always included a de-identified subject ID, COVID-19 status, age in years and sex. Where HLA class I and class II types were available, the types were taken from metadata supplied by the sample provider, not from assay-based typing.

The CDR3 starts with the cysteine, ends with the phenylalanine, and has 18 residues. Only the CDR3 portion is preserved as DNA: 54 bases, with reading frame beginning at the first base. For CDR1 and CDR2, the germline V gene (reference sequence) lists LGHDT and YNNKEL. Collaborating institutions collected whole blood in K2EDTA tubes following their own protocols. For TCRbeta analysis, collaborators shipped samples as frozen whole blood, isolated PBMCs, or DNA extracted from either of those sample types. The research as a whole found: How much clinical and demographic metadata was included differed by source and by participant, and the metadata was provided uncurated.

The immunoSEQ Assay, a bias-controlled multiplex PCR, was used to amplify TCRbeta CDR3 regions from genomic DNA. Per the original workflow: Nucleated cell counts per sample were estimated from amplification of reference gene primers within the assay. Sequence reads were collapsed and filtered to measure the absolute abundance of every unique TCRbeta CDR3 rearrangement. For each sample, productive Simpson clonality was calculated as the square root of Simpson's diversity index over productive rearrangements. As stored in TCRdb, this immuneACCESS dataset retains in-frame rearrangements with V and J assigned. A fraction of the clones does not appear; measured against another copy, unresolved V genes explain less than half of the discrepancy, and the remainder lacks a known reason. That table supplies the V and J calls and clone size; D and trimming were determined from the DNA. This sample gives 60,000 to 90,000 clones in total; over 80% of them show up just once. The ten largest account for just under 6% of the sample.

Here the chain combines TRBV3-1 (or the pseudogene TRBV3-2) and TRBJ1-3, with a weak D call of TRBD1 (6 bases match). This receptor was identified in a man in his fifties or sixties with active or convalescent COVID-19. Sequencing was carried out using peripheral blood. The nucleotide sequence is TGTGCCAGCAGTCAAGCTAGTAACAGGGTACTCTCTGGAAACACCATATATTTT. Its amino acids are CASSQASNRVLSGNTIYF.